These 11 T cell receptor beta chains share one sample of origin, sequenced in a study of cytomegalovirus exposure and HLA in healthy donors. 60 Vbeta and 13 Jbeta primers were used in PCR. The assay was immunoSEQ multiplex PCR, and TCRdb's table has in-frame clones only and misses some. The sample lists about 61,000 clones, around 87% occurring once. The sequenced sample was PBMCs. These receptors originate from a man aged 18 to 30 in good health and CMV-seronegative.

CDR3 sequence (DNA): TGTGCCTGGAGTAGAGGGTTCGGTAATGAGCAGTTCTTC. It translates to CAWSRGFGNEQFF. The V and J genes are TRBV30 and TRBJ2-1, with D tentatively TRBD2 (5 bases). The CDR3 is 13 residues long. Germline V CDR1 and CDR2: GTSNPN, SVGIG (reference sequence). Trimming took off 2 bases at V and 7 bases at J, with 12 bases between the two ends. Drawing the rest from reference TRBV30 and TRBJ2-1, the complete variable domain is SQTIHQWPATLVQPVGSPLSLECTVEGTSNPNLYWYRQAAGRGLQLLFYSVGIGQISSEVPQNLSASRPQDRQFILSSKKLLLSDSGFYLCAWSRGFGNEQFFGPGTRLTVL.

The chain recombines TRBV7-6 with TRBJ1-2, with TRBD1 matching over 8 bases. The CDR3 contains 13 residues. J gave up 4 bases and V 5 bases, and 3 bases lay outside the gene matches. Per germline, CDR1 SGHVS and CDR2 FNYEAQ. In DNA form, the CDR3 reads TGTGCCAGCAGCGCGACAGGGGCCTATGGCTACACCTTC. It encodes CASSATGAYGYTF.

CDR3 region: CASSVDTDNSPLHF. The DNA of the CDR3 is TGTGCCAGCAGCGTAGATACAGATAATTCACCCCTCCACTTT. The chain carries TRBV9 and TRBJ1-6; D is unresolved. The CDR3 length is 14 residues. Trimming cost V 0 bases and J 5 bases, with 6 bases left between them. CDR1 and CDR2 (germline): SGDLS, YYNGEE.

The chain recombines TRBV11-2 with TRBJ2-5, with a tentative D call TRBD2 (5 bases). This CDR3 spans 11 amino acids. V was pared by 4 bases and J by 5 bases, with 5 bases between. Germline-derived CDR1 and CDR2 are SGHAT and FQNNGV. CDR3 DNA sequence: TGTGCCAGCAGCTGGGAGGAGACCCAGTACTTC. Protein sequence: CASSWEETQYF.

This rearrangement joins TRBV27 to TRBJ1-1, with D hard to call. CDR1 and CDR2 from the germline V gene are MNHEY and SMNVEV (reference sequence). V was trimmed by 10 bases and J by 3 bases, leaving 15 bases between them. The CDR3 is 13 residues long. In nucleotides, the CDR3 is TGTGCCACCGCCCGAATTGGAGACACTGAAGCTTTCTTT. Protein: CATARIGDTEAFF.

V and J are TRBV4-1 and TRBJ1-5, with D maybe TRBD1 (6 bases). V dropped 2 bases and J dropped 1 base, with 15 bases sitting between them. The CDR3 consists of 17 residues. CDR1 and CDR2 (germline): MGHRA, YSYEKL. The CDR3 coding sequence is TGCGCCAGCAGCCAACTAATGACAGGTTTAAGCAATCAGCCCCAGCATTTT. Translating gives CASSQLMTGLSNQPQHF.

This clone was detected only a few times. V and J are TRBV19 and TRBJ2-4; tentative D call: TRBD2 (6 bases). Germline values: CDR1 LNHDA, CDR2 SQIVND (reference sequence). There are 13 residues in the CDR3. Trimming stripped 4 bases from V and 9 bases from J, with 13 bases between. CDR3 protein: CASSTSRRGIQYF. DNA of the CDR3: TGTGCCAGTAGTACTAGCCGGAGGGGCATTCAGTACTTC.

The rearrangement links TRBV9 to TRBJ2-5, with D perhaps TRBD2 (6 bases). With 0 bases removed from V and 3 bases from J, the gap between germline ends came to 12 bases. CDR1 and CDR2 (germline): SGDLS, YYNGEE. CDR3 size: 15 residues. The CDR3 nucleotides read TGTGCCAGCAGCGTAGTAGGGACTGAAGAAGAGACCCAGTACTTC. This gives the protein CASSVVGTEEETQYF.

The chain couples TRBV15 to TRBJ2-7, with D tentatively TRBD2 (5 bases). V lost 3 bases and J 1 base, leaving 10 bases between the germline ends. The CDR3 sequence is 14 residues long. Germline-derived CDR1 and CDR2 are LNHNV and YYDKDF (reference sequence). The CDR3 region has the DNA TGTGCCACCAGCAGCGGACTGGATTCCTACGAGCAGTACTTC. Amino acids: CATSSGLDSYEQYF. The complete variable domain, with remaining parts taken from reference TRBV15 and TRBJ2-7, reads DAMVIQNPRYQVTQFGKPVTLSCSQTLNHNVMYWYQQKSSQAPKLLFHYYDKDFNNEADTPDNFQSRRPNTSFCFLDIRSPGLGDTAMYLCATSSGLDSYEQYFGPGTRLTVT.

The J gene is TRBJ1-1, the V gene TRBV5-4; tentatively, D is TRBD1 (6 bases). Trimming left V 5 bases short and J 0 bases short, with 8 bases between. From germline, CDR1 is SGHNT and CDR2 YYREEE (reference sequence). CDR3 length: 13 residues. The DNA of the CDR3 is TGTGCCAGCAGTGGGGGCCTGAACACTGAAGCTTTCTTT. It codes for CASSGGLNTEAFF.

V usage is TRBV20-1 and J usage is TRBJ2-5; D is undetermined. The CDR3 is 10 amino acids. In germline, CDR1 is DFQATT, CDR2 SNEGSKA (reference sequence). V lost 6 bases, J lost 4 bases, and 6 bases lay in between. The CDR3 loop is CSAELETQYF. As DNA, the CDR3 is TGCAGTGCCGAACTAGAGACCCAGTACTTC.